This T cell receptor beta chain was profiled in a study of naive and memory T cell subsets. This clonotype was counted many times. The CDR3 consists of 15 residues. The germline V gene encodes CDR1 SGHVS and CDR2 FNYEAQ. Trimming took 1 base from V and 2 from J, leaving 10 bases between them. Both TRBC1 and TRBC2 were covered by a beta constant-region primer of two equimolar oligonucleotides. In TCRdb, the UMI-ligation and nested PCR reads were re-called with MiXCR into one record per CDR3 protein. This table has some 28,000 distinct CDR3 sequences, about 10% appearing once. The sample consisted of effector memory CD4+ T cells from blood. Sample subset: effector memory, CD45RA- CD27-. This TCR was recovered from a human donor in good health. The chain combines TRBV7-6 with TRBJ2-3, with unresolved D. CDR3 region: CASSLEGPPTDTQYF. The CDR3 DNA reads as TGTGCCAGCAGCTTAGAAGGGCCCCCCACAGATACGCAGTATTTT.